The 12 T cell receptor beta chains below come from one sample, sequenced in a study of OX40 agonist ivuxolimab in advanced cancers. Method: immunoSEQ multiplex PCR; TCRdb's copy keeps in-frame clones and lacks some. The sample yields under 20,000 clones, around three quarters seen once. Sequenced material: CD4+ or CD8+ T cells sorted from blood, taken in a trial of the OX40 agonist ivuxolimab. All receptors come from an adult with an advanced solid tumor such as melanoma, head and neck, liver or kidney cancer.

The chain employs TRBV2 and TRBJ1-2; no reliable D call. The CDR3 is made up of 14 amino acids. Germline CDR1 SNHLY, CDR2 FYNNEI. V dropped 2 bases and J dropped 5 bases, with 12 bases sitting between them. The CDR3 protein is CASSEQPEGYGYTF. CDR3 sequence (DNA): TGTGCCAGCAGTGAACAGCCTGAAGGGTATGGCTACACCTTC.

The J gene is TRBJ2-5, the V gene TRBV7-9, with D tentatively TRBD2 (7 bases). Germline CDR1 SEHNR, CDR2 FQNEAQ (reference sequence). The germline V and J ends were trimmed by 0 bases and 1 base, with 15 bases remaining between them. CDR3 length: 17 residues. The CDR3 DNA follows: TGTGCCAGCAGCTTAGCTGGTGGCGGGGGCCGCCAAGAGACCCAGTACTTC. Its translation: CASSLAGGGGRQETQYF. Full variable domain (rest looked up from reference TRBV7-9 and TRBJ2-5): DTGVSQNPRHKITKRGQNVTFRCDPISEHNRLYWYRQTLGQGPEFLTYFQNEAQLEKSRLLSDRFSAERPKGSFSTLEIQRTEQGDSAMYLCASSLAGGGGRQETQYFGPGTRLLVL.

This clone was found a few times. The chain employs TRBV2 and TRBJ2-1; D is ambiguous. The ends were cut back, 9 bases at V and 4 bases at J, with 22 bases in the middle. In germline, CDR1 is SNHLY, CDR2 FYNNEI. The CDR3 is 16 amino acids. CDR3 loop: CASYGLRTSTYNEQFF. CDR3 nucleotide sequence: TGTGCCAGTTACGGGCTCCGCACCTCTACTTACAATGAGCAGTTCTTC. The variable domain in full, with the rest retrieved from reference TRBV2 and TRBJ2-1, is EPEVTQTPSHQVTQMGQEVILRCVPISNHLYFYWYRQILGQKVEFLVSFYNNEISEKSEIFDDQFSVERPDGSNFTLKIRSTKLEDSAMYFCASYGLRTSTYNEQFFGPGTRLTVL.

The chain is built from TRBV27 and TRBJ1-6; a possible D gene is TRBD1 (6 bases). The germline V and J ends were trimmed by 6 bases and 9 bases, with 15 bases remaining between them. The CDR3 is 14 residues long. Germline CDR1 and CDR2: MNHEY and SMNVEV (reference sequence). The CDR3 nucleotides read TGTGCCAGCAGCCAGAGGGGGGAAGGTTCACCCCTCCACTTT. Amino acid sequence: CASSQRGEGSPLHF.

The gene calls are TRBV5-4 and TRBJ1-2; TRBD1 is a possible D gene (5 bases). The length of the CDR3 is 15 residues. Germline V lookup: CDR1 SGHNT, CDR2 YYREEE (reference sequence). V was shortened by 0 bases and J by 6 bases, with 15 bases between the two germline ends. CDR3 DNA: TGTGCCAGCAGCTTGGACCCCGAGACAGTACATGGCTACACCTTC. As protein: CASSLDPETVHGYTF. Combining the CDR3 with reference TRBV5-4 and TRBJ1-2 gives the whole variable domain ETGVTQSPTHLIKTRGQQVTLRCSSQSGHNTVSWYQQALGQGPQFIFQYYREEENGRGNFPPRFSGLQFPNYSSELNVNALELDDSALYLCASSLDPETVHGYTFGSGTRLTVV.

This chain links TRBV7-6 with TRBJ2-3; TRBD1 matches at 9 bases. The CDR3 consists of 13 residues. The trim removed 5 bases at V and 5 bases at J, leaving 2 bases unmatched. From germline, CDR1 is SGHVS and CDR2 FNYEAQ. In DNA form, the CDR3 reads TGTGCCAGCAGCACAGGGGGCGTAGATACGCAGTATTTT. This translates into CASSTGGVDTQYF.

This clone has only one observation. This sequence joins TRBV6-5 and TRBJ1-1; D is unresolved. V was pared by 0 bases and J by 1 base, with 6 bases between. Germline CDR1 and CDR2: MNHEY and SVGAGI. The CDR3 has 14 amino acids. The CDR3 is CASSYSGKNTEAFF. The CDR3 region has the DNA TGTGCCAGCAGTTACTCTGGCAAGAACACTGAAGCTTTCTTT.

The chain couples TRBV7-9 to TRBJ1-4; D is possibly TRBD1 (6 bases). CDR3 length: 16 residues. Trimming removed 3 bases at V and 7 bases at J, with 18 bases between. Germline V gene lookup returns CDR1 SEHNR and CDR2 FQNEAQ (reference sequence). The CDR3 reads CASSFAPQGFGEKLFF. In DNA, the CDR3 is TGTGCCAGCAGCTTCGCACCCCAGGGGTTCGGTGAAAAACTGTTTTTT. Together with reference TRBV7-9 and TRBJ1-4, the CDR3 gives the full variable domain: DTGVSQNPRHKITKRGQNVTFRCDPISEHNRLYWYRQTLGQGPEFLTYFQNEAQLEKSRLLSDRFSAERPKGSFSTLEIQRTEQGDSAMYLCASSFAPQGFGEKLFFGSGTQLSVL.

The CDR3 nucleotides read TGTGCCAGCTCACCCCGGAGACAGGGGACGAACACCGGGGAGCTGTTTTTT. As protein: CASSPRRQGTNTGELFF. The gene calls are TRBV18 and TRBJ2-2; 8 bases match TRBD1. Germline loops: CDR1 KGHSH, CDR2 LQKENI. The CDR3 is made up of 17 amino acids. Trimming took 3 bases from V and 0 from J; bases not matched to a gene: 6.

This clone has a handful of counts. The V gene is TRBV19, the J gene TRBJ1-1; the D gene is possibly TRBD1 (6 bases). Trimming took 4 bases from V and 1 from J, leaving 16 bases between them. Germline CDR1 and CDR2: LNHDA and SQIVND (reference sequence). The CDR3 consists of 16 residues. The CDR3 nucleotides are TGTGCCAGTAGTACCCTTCTAGACAGGAGGAACACTGAAGCTTTCTTT. Translating gives CASSTLLDRRNTEAFF.

The CDR3 coding sequence is TGTGCCAGCAGCCGGACTTCCTACGAGCAGTACTTC. Translating it yields CASSRTSYEQYF. This chain connects TRBV11-2 to TRBJ2-7; the D gene is possibly TRBD2 (5 bases). V lost 5 bases and J lost 1, with 6 bases in between. Looked up from germline, CDR1 is SGHAT and CDR2 is FQNNGV. This CDR3 comprises 12 residues.

The gene calls are TRBV5-1 and TRBJ2-1; tentative D call: TRBD1 (5 bases). Germline CDR1 is SGHRS and CDR2 is YFSETQ. V was pared by 2 bases and J by 5 bases, with 11 bases between. This CDR3 is 14 amino acids long. CDR3: CASSLEYRNNEQFF. For the CDR3, the DNA is TGCGCCAGCAGCTTAGAATACAGGAACAATGAGCAGTTCTTC.